A single sample gave rise to the 14 T cell receptor beta chains below, sequenced in a study of blood T cell repertoires in COVID-19. Repertoires were generated with immunoSEQ multiplex PCR, while TCRdb's copy carries only in-frame clones and drops some. The sample has fewer than 100,000 clones, around 90% seen once; the top ten hold around 40%. Sequencing was performed on peripheral blood. These receptor sequences come from a human donor in a cohort sampled during active COVID-19.

This chain joins TRBV5-6 and TRBJ1-1; D is possibly TRBD1 (5 bases). Per germline, CDR1 SGHDT and CDR2 YYEEEE. Trimming cost V 2 bases and J 5 bases, with 7 bases left between them. This CDR3 region has 12 residues. The CDR3: CASSLGVTEAFF. In nucleotides, the CDR3 is TGTGCCAGCAGCTTAGGGGTTACTGAAGCTTTCTTT.

The V gene is TRBV6-2 or TRBV6-3, the J gene TRBJ1-6, with 9 bases that match TRBD1. The germline V gene encodes CDR1 MNHEY and CDR2 SVGEGT. The CDR3 loop spans 16 amino acids. The ends lost 5 bases at V and 8 bases at J; junction bases unmatched: 10. For the CDR3, the DNA is TGTGCCAGCAGTCTCCTCGACGGGACAGGGTATTCACCCCTCCACTTT. Residues: CASSLLDGTGYSPLHF.

The chain joins TRBV10-1 to TRBJ1-6; D may be TRBD1 (6 bases). The CDR3 length is 12 residues. Germline values: CDR1 WNHNN, CDR2 SYGVQD (reference sequence). The V end was cut by 7 bases, the J end by 8 bases, with 9 bases between. CDR3 sequence (DNA): TGCGCCAGCATCTACAGGGATTCACCCCTCCACTTT. Its translation: CASIYRDSPLHF.

The J gene is TRBJ2-3, the V gene TRBV18, with unresolved D. This CDR3 is built from 16 residues. From germline, CDR1 is KGHSH and CDR2 LQKENI. V was clipped by 3 bases and J by 6 bases, with 19 bases between them. CDR3 residues: CASSPMGPPMVDTQYF. CDR3 coding DNA: TGTGCCAGCTCACCTATGGGCCCTCCCATGGTGGATACGCAGTATTTT.

The CDR3 DNA is TGTGCCAGCAGACACCCCCGGGGGACTAGCGGGGTCTACGAGCAGTACTTC. This codes for CASRHPRGTSGVYEQYF. This chain links TRBV6-4 with TRBJ2-7; 13 bases align to TRBD2. The CDR3 is 17 amino acids. After removal of 6 bases from V and 3 bases from J, the junction contained 11 bases not matched to a gene. Germline V gives CDR1 MRHNA, CDR2 SNTAGT.

The chain joins TRBV6-1 to TRBJ2-7; possibly TRBD1 for D (6 bases). The germline V and J ends were trimmed by 2 bases and 8 bases, with 19 bases remaining between them. Germline CDR1 reads MNHNS; CDR2 reads SASEGT. The CDR3 length is 15 residues. Here the CDR3 DNA reads TGTGCCAGCAGTGAACTTCAGGGGAACCCCGTCCAGCAGTACTTC. This translates into CASSELQGNPVQQYF.

V gene TRBV5-1 combines with J gene TRBJ1-2, with TRBD1 as a possible D gene (5 bases). The CDR3 contains 16 residues. The germline CDR1 and CDR2 sequences are SGHRS and YFSETQ. V was pared by 5 bases and J by 2 bases, with 19 bases between. The CDR3 DNA reads as TGCGCCAGCAGTCCTCGGGGGGACGTACTAAACTATGGCTACACCTTC. Its translation is CASSPRGDVLNYGYTF.

The CDR3 bases are TGTGCCAGCGGGCCCACTAGCGGGAGCTACAATGAGCAGTTCTTC. It yields the protein CASGPTSGSYNEQFF. V usage is TRBV21-1 and J usage is TRBJ2-1; the table calls TRBD2, which could not be checked here. TRBV21-1 is assigned pseudogene status. The CDR3 has 15 residues.

This chain links TRBV19 with TRBJ1-2, with a weak D call TRBD1 (6 bases). Germline CDR1 LNHDA, CDR2 SQIVND (reference sequence). This CDR3 comprises 15 residues. The V gene lost 6 bases and the J gene lost 2 bases, with 16 bases spanning the gap. Written as DNA, the CDR3 is TGTGCCAGTAGGATCGGGACACAAGTAAACTATGGCTACACCTTC. Translating it yields CASRIGTQVNYGYTF.

The chain links TRBV6-5 to TRBJ1-2; perhaps TRBD1 as D (5 bases). V lost 6 bases and J 7 bases, leaving 12 bases between the germline ends. Germline CDR1 is MNHEY and CDR2 is SVGAGI. This CDR3 is 12 amino acids long. The DNA of the CDR3 is TGTGCCAGCAGGGTACGGGGGTCTGGCTACACCTTC. This encodes CASRVRGSGYTF.

The chain couples TRBV11-2 to TRBJ2-3; the D gene is possibly TRBD2 (5 bases). Trimming stripped 8 bases from V and 4 bases from J, with 16 bases between. Germline V gene lookup returns CDR1 SGHAT and CDR2 FQNNGV. The CDR3 sequence is 14 residues long. The CDR3: CASCARGGSDTQYF. CDR3 bases: TGTGCCAGCTGCGCCCGGGGTGGTTCAGATACGCAGTATTTT.

V and J are TRBV7-2 and TRBJ2-5; 9 bases are shared with TRBD2. Germline V gene data show CDR1 as SGHTA and CDR2 as FQGNSA. V lost 5 bases, J lost 4 bases, and 8 bases stayed unmatched. This CDR3 contains 15 residues. The CDR3 DNA reads as TGTGCCAGCAGCCCCAGCGGGGGGCGCGGAGAGACCCAGTACTTC. This gives the protein CASSPSGGRGETQYF.

By sample fraction, this clone is medium-sized (0.01 to 0.1%). This chain connects TRBV5-8 to TRBJ1-4; tentative D call: TRBD1 (6 bases). The V gene lost 4 bases and the J gene lost 0 bases, with 10 bases spanning the gap. This CDR3 spans 15 amino acids. The germline gives CDR1 SGHTS, CDR2 YDEGEE. The CDR3 spells CASSRQVATNEKLFF. DNA of the CDR3: TGTGCCAGCAGCAGACAGGTTGCAACTAATGAAAAACTGTTTTTT.

This chain connects TRBV4-2 to TRBJ2-7; 8 bases line up with TRBD1. Germline V gives CDR1 LGHNA, CDR2 YNFKEQ. V dropped 1 base and J dropped 3; count of bases not matched to a gene: 5. The CDR3 totals 15 residues. This CDR3 reads CASSQAGQGLYEQYF. CDR3 coding DNA: TGTGCCAGCAGCCAAGCCGGACAGGGTCTCTACGAGCAGTACTTC.